Detailed here is one TCR beta chain. Its target is not known. Being one base from a much bigger clone, this may be a read error. This record comes from a study of tumor and adjacent non-tumor tissue in lung cancer. Study-wide points: Shorter survival was associated with higher TCR diversity in tumors. Tumor tissue had significantly higher TCR diversity than normal lung.

TCRbeta libraries were built with three rounds of nested PCR, modified from ARM-PCR. TCRdb redid the calling of the multiplex PCR reads with MiXCR, one entry per CDR3 protein. In the table there are 55,000 to 75,000 distinct CDR3 sequences, just under 60% of which are singletons. RNA was extracted from bulk tissue without any cell sorting. CDR3 length: 13 residues. CDR1 is SGHAT, CDR2 FQNNGV, per germline. Trimming took off 5 bases at V and 7 bases at J, with 11 bases between the two ends. Input material: lung tumor tissue. The chain links TRBV11-2 to TRBJ2-2; D is ambiguous. The source is a man aged 50 to 59 with non-small cell lung cancer. This chain's CDR3 is CASSLNHGGELFF. As DNA, the CDR3 is TGTGCCAGCAGCCTAAATCACGGCGGGGAGCTGTTTTTT.